The 7 T cell receptor beta chains presented below share a single source sample, sequenced in a study of T cells in Graves' hyperthyroidism and ophthalmopathy. RNA transcripts were the template for amplifying TCR beta CDR3 regions. A set of HTBI primers served as the primers for a first-round RT-PCR of the TCR CDR3. TCRdb reanalysed the multiplex PCR reads using MiXCR and keeps one entry per CDR3 protein. The sample contains 500,000 to 750,000 distinct CDR3 sequences, approximately 15% of which appear only once. Sequencing was carried out using blood. The receptors derive from a woman in her 30s with Graves' hyperthyroidism.

The table lists this clonotype with a few counts. The chain combines TRBV12-3 or TRBV12-4 with TRBJ2-1; the D gene is possibly TRBD1 (5 bases). The CDR3 loop spans 14 amino acids. With 3 bases removed from V and 3 bases from J, the gap between germline ends came to 9 bases. CDR3 nucleotides: TGTGCCAGCAGTTTGGTACAGGACTACAATGAGCAGTTCTTC. Protein product: CASSLVQDYNEQFF.

Ten or more counts support this clonotype. The V and J genes are TRBV2 and TRBJ1-1; D gene uncertain. CDR3 length: 13 amino acids. Germline V gene lookup returns CDR1 SNHLY and CDR2 FYNNEI. V was trimmed by 6 bases and J by 6 bases, leaving 14 bases between them. CDR3 DNA: TGTGCCAGCAGGGTTGACACCTGGGCTGAAGCTTTCTTT. Translation: CASRVDTWAEAFF.

There are a few counts of this clonotype. The rearrangement uses TRBV6-6 and TRBJ1-4; perhaps TRBD1 as D (6 bases). V lost 0 bases and J 8 bases, leaving 16 bases between the germline ends. The CDR3 totals 16 residues. CDR1 is MNHNY and CDR2 is SVGAGI in the germline V gene (reference sequence). CDR3 in DNA: TGTGCCAGCAGTTACTCGGGGCCAGGGGTAGGGGAAAAACTGTTTTTT. It yields the protein CASSYSGPGVGEKLFF.

This clonotype showed up many times. V gene TRBV12-3 or TRBV12-4 combines with J gene TRBJ2-1; 11 bases align to TRBD2. This CDR3 has 15 residues. V was pared by 6 bases and J by 7 bases, with 8 bases of the junction left unmatched. CDR3 sequence (DNA): TGTGCCAGCAGCTACACTAGCGGGAGTTATAATGAGCAGTTCTTC. This sequence encodes CASSYTSGSYNEQFF.

V and J are TRBV3-1 and TRBJ2-5; D is unclear. The V end lost 4 bases, the J end lost 1 base, and 13 bases lay between the germline ends. The CDR3 sequence is 15 residues long. Germline CDR1 LGHDT, CDR2 YNNKEL (reference sequence). CDR3 DNA: TGTGCCAGCAGCCCTTCTGTGCTGGCCCAAGAGACCCAGTACTTC. Translation: CASSPSVLAQETQYF.

This clonotype was picked up many times. This chain joins TRBV24-1 and TRBJ2-1, with TRBD2 matching 14 bases. Trimming removed 4 bases from V and 6 bases from J; junction bases left unmatched: 13. Looked up from germline, CDR1 is KGHDR and CDR2 is SFDVKD. The CDR3 length is 19 residues. CDR3 sequence: CATSDTGTSGSVRRNEQFF. The CDR3 coding sequence is TGTGCCACCAGTGACACTGGGACTAGCGGGAGTGTTAGGCGCAATGAGCAGTTCTTC.

This clonotype showed up many times. The chain links TRBV20-1 to TRBJ1-1; perhaps TRBD1 as D (6 bases). The CDR3 loop spans 13 amino acids. V lost 0 bases, J lost 7 bases, and 12 bases lay in between. Germline CDR1 is DFQATT and CDR2 is SNEGSKA (reference sequence). The CDR3 bases are TGCAGTGCTAGAGACAGGGGAGGGAATGAAGCTTTCTTT. Encoded protein: CSARDRGGNEAFF.